The clone carrying this TCR beta chain occurred a few times. Its antigen is not known. This specimen belongs to a study of response to subunit inactivated influenza vaccine. Broader study findings: Authors suggested that a seasonal influenza vaccination recruits few new T cells each time.

TCRdb used MiXCR to reprocess the RT-PCR reads, holding one entry per CDR3 protein. The data show around 850,000 distinct CDR3 sequences, around a sixth seen once. V lost 6 bases and J lost 3, with 7 bases in between. The CDR3 loop spans 13 amino acids. Germline V lookup: CDR1 KGHDR, CDR2 SFDVKD. This specimen was PBMCs from blood, taken roughly 5 days after vaccination. The chain employs TRBV24-1 and TRBJ1-4, with D uncertain. This receptor was identified in a man aged 50 to 59 who received an inactivated influenza vaccine. The CDR3 DNA reads as TGTGCCACCAGTAGAAGTCCTAATGAAAAACTGTTTTTT. It encodes CATSRSPNEKLFF.